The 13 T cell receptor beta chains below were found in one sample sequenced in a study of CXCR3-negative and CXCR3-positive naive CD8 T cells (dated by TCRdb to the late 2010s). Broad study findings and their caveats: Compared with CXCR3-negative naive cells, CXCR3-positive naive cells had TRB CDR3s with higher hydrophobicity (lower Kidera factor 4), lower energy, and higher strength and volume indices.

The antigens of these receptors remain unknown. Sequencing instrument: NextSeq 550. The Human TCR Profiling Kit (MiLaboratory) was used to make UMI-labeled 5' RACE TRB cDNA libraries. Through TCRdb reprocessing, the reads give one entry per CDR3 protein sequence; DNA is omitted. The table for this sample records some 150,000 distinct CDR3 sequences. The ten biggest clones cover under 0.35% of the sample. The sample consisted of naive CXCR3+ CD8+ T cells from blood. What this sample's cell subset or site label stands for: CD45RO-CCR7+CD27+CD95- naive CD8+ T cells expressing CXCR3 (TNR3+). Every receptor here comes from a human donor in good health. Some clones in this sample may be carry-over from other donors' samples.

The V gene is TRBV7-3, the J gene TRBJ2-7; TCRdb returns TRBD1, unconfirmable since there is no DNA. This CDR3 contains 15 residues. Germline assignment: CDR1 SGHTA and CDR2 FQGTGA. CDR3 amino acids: CASSLFVGTHYEQYF.

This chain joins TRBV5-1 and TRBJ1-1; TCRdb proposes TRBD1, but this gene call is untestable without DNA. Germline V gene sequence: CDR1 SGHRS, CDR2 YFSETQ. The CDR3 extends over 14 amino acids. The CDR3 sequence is CASSLTGQGTEAFF.

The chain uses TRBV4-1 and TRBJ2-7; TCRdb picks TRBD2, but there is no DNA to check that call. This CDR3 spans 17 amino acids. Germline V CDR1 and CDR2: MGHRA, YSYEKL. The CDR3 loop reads CASSTREGLAVPYEQYF.

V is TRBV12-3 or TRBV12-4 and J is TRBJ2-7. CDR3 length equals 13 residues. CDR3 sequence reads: CASSLAVNYEQYF.

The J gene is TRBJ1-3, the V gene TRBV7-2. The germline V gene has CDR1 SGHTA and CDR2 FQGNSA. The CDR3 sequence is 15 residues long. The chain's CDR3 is CASSLDKVSGNTIYF.

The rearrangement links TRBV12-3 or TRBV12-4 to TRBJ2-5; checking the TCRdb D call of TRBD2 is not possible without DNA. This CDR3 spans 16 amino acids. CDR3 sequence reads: CASSLSHWSDQETQYF.

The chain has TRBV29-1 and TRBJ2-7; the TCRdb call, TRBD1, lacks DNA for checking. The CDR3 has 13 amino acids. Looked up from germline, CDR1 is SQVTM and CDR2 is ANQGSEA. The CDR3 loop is CSVVQPLGYEQYF.

The CDR3 loop reads CSVSGTSSYEQYF. The chain couples TRBV29-1 to TRBJ2-7. Germline V gene lookup returns CDR1 SQVTM and CDR2 ANQGSEA. The CDR3 has 13 residues.

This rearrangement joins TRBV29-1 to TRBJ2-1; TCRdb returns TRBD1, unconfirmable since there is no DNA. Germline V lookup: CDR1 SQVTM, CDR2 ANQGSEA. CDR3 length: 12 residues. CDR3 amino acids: CSVGQPEAEQFF.

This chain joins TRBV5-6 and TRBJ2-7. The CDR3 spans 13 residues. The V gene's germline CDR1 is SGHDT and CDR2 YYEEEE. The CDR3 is CASSLPISLEQYF.

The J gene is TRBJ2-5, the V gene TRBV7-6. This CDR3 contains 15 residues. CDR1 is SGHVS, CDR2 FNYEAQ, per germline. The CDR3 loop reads CASSLAGGFQETQYF.

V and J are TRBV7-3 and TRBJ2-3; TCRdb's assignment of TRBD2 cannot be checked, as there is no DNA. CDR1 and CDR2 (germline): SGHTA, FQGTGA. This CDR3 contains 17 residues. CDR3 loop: CASSPDLGLADTDTQYF.

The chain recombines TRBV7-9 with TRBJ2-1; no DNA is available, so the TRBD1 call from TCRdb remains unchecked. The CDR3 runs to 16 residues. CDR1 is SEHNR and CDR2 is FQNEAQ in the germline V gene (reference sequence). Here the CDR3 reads CASSRAHRGDVNEQFF.